This entry lists 16 T cell receptor beta chains sequenced from one sample in a study of blood T cells in healthy people across ages. Alongside a J-beta primer mix, a sample-barcoded 5' primer served in a second PCR lasting about 7 to 11 cycles. TCRdb analysed the 5' RACE reads with MiXCR anew, one entry per CDR3 protein. The data contain 550,000 to 750,000 distinct CDR3 sequences, under 25% of them singletons. Material: blood. The receptor set was obtained from a man aged 70-80 years in good health.

The CDR3 nucleotides read TGCAGTGCCCAAAGCGGGAGCTCCTACAATGAGCAGTTCTTC. Its translation is CSAQSGSSYNEQFF. This rearrangement joins TRBV20-1 to TRBJ2-1; 8 nucleotides match TRBD2. V was pared by 6 bases and J by 0 bases, with 4 bases of the junction left unmatched. Germline loops: CDR1 DFQATT, CDR2 SNEGSKA (reference sequence). The CDR3 loop spans 14 amino acids.

About this clonotype itself: Sequence at one end of the junction differs from germline and may be a read error. The chain is built from TRBV7-7 and TRBJ2-5, with D possibly matching TRBD2 (6 bases). CDR1 and CDR2 (germline): SSHAT, FNYEAQ (reference sequence). The CDR3 length is 14 residues. This CDR3 reads CASSPLAGRETQYF. The CDR3 DNA reads as TGTGCTAGCAGCCCTCTGGCGGGGAGGGAGACCCAGTACTTC.

This clonotype was seen a few times. The chain recombines TRBV20-1 with TRBJ1-5; D is perhaps TRBD1 (5 bases). The V gene's germline CDR1 is DFQATT and CDR2 SNEGSKA (reference sequence). Deletions cut 3 bases from V and 3 bases from J, with 18 bases between. The CDR3 contains 16 residues. The CDR3 bases are TGCAGTGCTAGGGGCCCATTGGGGGAACCCAATCAGCCCCAGCATTTT. It encodes CSARGPLGEPNQPQHF.

The V call is TRBV28, the J call TRBJ1-4, with D tentatively TRBD1 (6 bases). The length of the CDR3 is 13 residues. Trimming left V 6 bases short and J 6 bases short, with 11 bases between. Germline lookup yields CDR1 MDHEN and CDR2 SYDVKM. CDR3 nucleotide sequence: TGTGCCAGCAGAAAAGGGGGGCATGAAAAACTGTTTTTT. Translation: CASRKGGHEKLFF.

The chain has TRBV5-4 and TRBJ2-5; 12 nucleotides agree with TRBD2. Germline CDR1 SGHNT, CDR2 YYREEE (reference sequence). The CDR3 is made up of 17 amino acids. Trimming at V came to 4 bases and at J to 7 bases, leaving 14 bases not matched to a gene. The CDR3 region has the DNA TGTGCCAGCAGCCTCGACGGACTAGCGGGACCCGCGGTGACCCAGTACTTC. Translated, it gives CASSLDGLAGPAVTQYF.

This chain joins TRBV12-3 or TRBV12-4 and TRBJ2-7; D is possibly TRBD2 (5 bases). The CDR3 extends over 16 amino acids. Trimming removed 3 bases from V and 3 bases from J, with 18 bases in between. This chain's CDR3 is CASSFISGLGSYEQYF. The CDR3 coding sequence is TGTGCCAGCAGTTTTATCTCCGGACTGGGGAGCTACGAGCAGTACTTC.

The chain combines TRBV18 with TRBJ2-4; TRBD1 agrees at 7 bases. This CDR3 is 17 amino acids long. J lost 0 bases, V lost 5 bases, and 10 bases had no gene match. Germline V CDR1 and CDR2: KGHSH, LQKENI. The CDR3 spells CASSTETGLLAKNIQYF. The CDR3 coding sequence is TGTGCCAGCTCAACTGAGACAGGGCTCTTAGCCAAAAACATTCAGTACTTC.

In this sample, this clonotype turned up a few times. The V gene is TRBV28, the J gene TRBJ2-1, with D unclear. V gave up 2 bases and J gave up 0 bases, with 8 bases separating them. The CDR3 covers 15 residues. Germline values: CDR1 MDHEN, CDR2 SYDVKM. The CDR3 loop is CASSLHQLSYNEQFF. The DNA of the CDR3 is TGTGCCAGCAGTTTACACCAGCTCTCCTACAATGAGCAGTTCTTC.

The sample holds a few counts of this clonotype. This chain uses TRBV5-1 with TRBJ2-3; 13 bases map to TRBD2. Germline CDR1 reads SGHRS; CDR2 reads YFSETQ. Trimming cost V 0 bases and J 7 bases; bases outside gene matches: 8. CDR3 size: 17 residues. The CDR3 DNA reads as TGCGCCAGCAGCTTGGGGACTAGCGGGAGTACCTCCCATACGCAGTATTTT. Translated: CASSLGTSGSTSHTQYF.

This chain joins TRBV5-8 and TRBJ2-1; 7 bases are a match to TRBD2. The CDR3 extends over 17 amino acids. The V gene end was trimmed by 1 base and the J gene end by 8 bases; junction bases not matched to a gene: 15. Looked up from germline, CDR1 is SGHTS and CDR2 is YDEGEE. CDR3 region: CASSLTTMPGGFDEQFF. As DNA, the CDR3 is TGTGCCAGCAGCTTGACAACGATGCCCGGGGGGTTCGATGAGCAGTTCTTC. The variable domain in full, completed from reference TRBV5-8 and TRBJ2-1, reads EAGVTQSPTHLIKTRGQQATLRCSPISGHTSVYWYQQALGLGLQFLLWYDEGEERNRGNFPPRFSGRQFPNYSSELNVNALELEDSALYLCASSLTTMPGGFDEQFFGPGTRLTVL.

This clonotype was recorded a few times. V is TRBV21-1 and J is TRBJ2-7; TRBD1, as called in the table, went unchecked against the DNA. TRBV21-1 is a documented pseudogene. The CDR3 has 14 amino acids. The CDR3 DNA sequence: TGTGCCAGCAAACTCCAGGGTTTCTCCTACGAGCAGTACTTC. Protein sequence: CASKLQGFSYEQYF.

V usage is TRBV10-1 and J usage is TRBJ2-1, with 7 bases identical to TRBD1. Germline values: CDR1 WNHNN, CDR2 SYGVQD (reference sequence). CDR3 length: 13 amino acids. V was clipped by 10 bases and J by 3 bases; unmatched bases: 6. The CDR3 nucleotides are TGCGCCACCTCGGGACAGATCTACAATGAGCAGTTCTTC. Its translation: CATSGQIYNEQFF.

This clonotype showed up many times. DNA of the CDR3: TGTGCCAGCAGTGCCTCCGGGACAGGGGGCCCTTACAATGAGCAGTTCTTC. The encoded protein is CASSASGTGGPYNEQFF. The chain recombines TRBV28 with TRBJ2-1; 12 nucleotides agree with TRBD1. V gave up 5 bases and J gave up 4 bases; unmatched junction bases: 9. Looked up from germline, CDR1 is MDHEN and CDR2 is SYDVKM. This CDR3 has 17 amino acids.

This chain joins TRBV6-1 and TRBJ2-1; D possibly corresponds to TRBD1 (6 bases). V lost 2 bases and J lost 1, with 12 bases in between. The CDR3 loop spans 16 amino acids. Germline V CDR1 and CDR2: MNHNS, SASEGT. CDR3 amino acids: CASSEMGARSYNEQFF. The CDR3 nucleotides read TGTGCCAGCAGTGAAATGGGGGCCCGGTCCTACAATGAGCAGTTCTTC.

The chain joins TRBV27 to TRBJ2-7; TRBD2 matches 13 bases. Germline assignment: CDR1 MNHEY and CDR2 SMNVEV (reference sequence). The CDR3 is 16 residues long. V was pared by 11 bases and J by 0 bases, with 10 bases of the junction left unmatched. The CDR3 nucleotides are TGTGCCGGTTGGACTAGCGGGAGCTCTTTCTCCTACGAGCAGTACTTC. Translation gives CAGWTSGSSFSYEQYF.

In this sample, this clonotype turned up a few times. Written as DNA, the CDR3 is TGCAGTGCTAGAGAAGCAGCGGGAGGGCCGGGTAATGAGCAGTTCTTC. Translating gives CSAREAAGGPGNEQFF. The chain employs TRBV20-1 and TRBJ2-5; TRBD2 aligns across 10 bases. The end of the DNA aligns better with TRBJ2-1, so the J call may be wrong. The germline CDR1 and CDR2 sequences are DFQATT and SNEGSKA (reference sequence). The CDR3 extends over 16 amino acids.